Shown below are 25 T cell receptor beta chains from a single sample sequenced in a study of blood T cells in healthy people across ages. The use of a sample-barcoded 5' primer and a J-beta primer mix characterized a second PCR of 7 to 11 cycles. One entry per CDR3 protein, called by TCRdb with MiXCR from the 5' RACE reads. The profile shows roughly 900,000 distinct CDR3 sequences, roughly 50% of them singletons. The sequencing input was blood. The receptors stem from a man between 25 and 39 years old in good health.

The chain has TRBV12-3 or TRBV12-4 and TRBJ1-1; 7 nucleotides align to TRBD1. CDR3 length: 13 residues. Trimming at V came to 5 bases and at J to 5 bases, leaving 5 bases not matched to a gene. The CDR3 loop reads CASSPTGLTEAFF. CDR3 bases: TGTGCCAGCAGTCCGACAGGGTTGACTGAAGCTTTCTTT.

This clonotype was seen at least ten times. The chain joins TRBV12-3 or TRBV12-4 to TRBJ2-5, with 8 bases that match TRBD1. The CDR3 is 14 residues long. V lost 5 bases and J lost 1; bases outside the gene matches: 3. CDR3 bases: TGTGCCAGCAGTCCGACAGGGGTCCAAGAGACCCAGTACTTC. This codes for CASSPTGVQETQYF.

The genes are TRBV25-1 and TRBJ1-4, with a weak D call TRBD1 (5 bases). V was clipped by 4 bases and J by 12 bases, with 21 bases between them. The CDR3 runs to 15 residues. The germline gives CDR1 MGHDK, CDR2 SYGVNS. CDR3 protein: CASSALGGAEEELFF. Written as DNA, the CDR3 is TGTGCCAGCAGTGCCCTTGGAGGGGCAGAAGAAGAACTGTTTTTT.

This clonotype occurred a few times. This CDR3 is CASRGLAVAYNEQFF. Written as DNA, the CDR3 is TGTGCCAGCAGGGGACTAGCGGTGGCCTACAATGAGCAGTTCTTC. The chain is built from TRBV2 and TRBJ2-1; 11 nucleotides align to TRBD2. Germline-derived CDR1 and CDR2 are SNHLY and FYNNEI. Trimming removed 6 bases from V and 2 bases from J; junction bases left unmatched: 3. The CDR3 consists of 15 residues.

This rearrangement joins TRBV3-1 to TRBJ2-3; D gene unclear. V was cut by 4 bases and J by 4 bases, with 12 bases left in between. Germline V gene data show CDR1 as LGHDT and CDR2 as YNNKEL (reference sequence). The CDR3 is 14 amino acids. CDR3 DNA sequence: TGTGCCAGCAGCCGGACCGCCCCCCCAGATACGCAGTATTTT. This codes for CASSRTAPPDTQYF.

This clonotype was observed a handful of times. The chain uses TRBV11-1 and TRBJ2-1; the D gene is possibly TRBD1 (5 bases). The CDR3 extends over 13 amino acids. In germline, CDR1 is SGHAT, CDR2 FQDESV (reference sequence). V was clipped by 5 bases and J by 7 bases, with 12 bases between them. CDR3: CASSPLSGNEQFF. Here the CDR3 DNA reads TGTGCCAGCAGCCCCCTCTCAGGGAATGAGCAGTTCTTC.

CDR3 in amino acids: CATRDSDSYNSPLHF. The CDR3 nucleotides are TGTGCCACCCGGGACAGCGACTCCTATAATTCACCCCTCCACTTT. The chain uses TRBV10-3 and TRBJ1-6, with TRBD1 matching over 7 bases. V lost 10 bases and J lost 0; bases outside the gene matches: 6. Germline V gene sequence: CDR1 ENHRY, CDR2 SYGVKD. CDR3 length equals 15 residues.

J is TRBJ2-1 and V is TRBV20-1, with TRBD2 matching 9 bases. Per the germline V gene, CDR1 is DFQATT and CDR2 is SNEGSKA (reference sequence). This CDR3 has 17 residues. The junction had 17 bases not matched to a gene; V was cut back by 7 bases and J by 4 bases. CDR3 nucleotide sequence: TGCAGTGTTAGGGGTCAGTTTCTAGCGGGGTTGTACAATGAGCAGTTCTTC. The encoded protein is CSVRGQFLAGLYNEQFF.

The chain joins TRBV20-1 to TRBJ2-7, with 11 bases lining up with TRBD1. From germline, CDR1 is DFQATT and CDR2 SNEGSKA (reference sequence). Trimming took 6 bases from V and 4 from J; bases not matched to a gene: 5. The CDR3 has 13 residues. This CDR3 is CSAVGQGAYEQYF. Written as DNA, the CDR3 is TGCAGTGCAGTAGGACAGGGGGCTTACGAGCAGTACTTC.

The chain combines TRBV5-6 with TRBJ2-7; no definite D call. This CDR3 has 11 residues. Germline CDR1 SGHDT, CDR2 YYEEEE. V was shortened by 7 bases and J by 3 bases, with 8 bases between the two germline ends. The CDR3 nucleotides are TGTGCCAGCGGGTCCCTCTACGAGCAGTACTTC. This codes for CASGSLYEQYF.

The chain employs TRBV7-9 and TRBJ1-1, with a possible D match to TRBD1 (5 bases). Trimming took 11 bases from V and 1 from J, leaving 14 bases between them. Germline assignment: CDR1 SEHNR and CDR2 FQNEAQ (reference sequence). CDR3 length: 13 amino acids. The CDR3 spells CAGEGHPNTEAFF. The CDR3 DNA sequence: TGTGCCGGGGAGGGGCACCCGAACACTGAAGCTTTCTTT.

This clonotype was counted only a few times. A much larger clone lies a single base off, so this may be a read error. The chain employs TRBV29-1 and TRBJ2-5; either TRBD1 or TRBD2 may fit D (5 bases each). The germline V and J ends were trimmed by 7 bases and 11 bases, with 20 bases remaining between them. CDR1 is SQVTM and CDR2 is ANQGSEA in the germline V gene. The CDR3 totals 12 residues. CDR3 DNA: TGCAGCGCCGGGGCCGCGGCGGATGAGCAGTACTTC. Protein: CSAGAAADEQYF.

This chain connects TRBV28 to TRBJ2-7, with a possible D match to TRBD1 (5 bases). The CDR3 spans 14 residues. From germline, CDR1 is MDHEN and CDR2 SYDVKM. Trimming stripped 3 bases from V and 4 bases from J, with 13 bases between. The CDR3 bases are TGTGCCAGCAGTTTCTTCAGGGTAAGGTACGAGCAGTACTTC. Amino acid sequence: CASSFFRVRYEQYF.

The genes are TRBV4-3 and TRBJ1-2, with D possibly matching TRBD1 (6 bases). The CDR3 runs 13 residues. Trimming took off 0 bases at V and 11 bases at J, with 13 bases between the two ends. Germline assignment: CDR1 LGHNA and CDR2 YSLEER. CDR3 in amino acids: CASSQDAAGAYTF. The CDR3 nucleotides read TGCGCCAGCAGCCAAGATGCGGCAGGGGCTTACACCTTC.

The V call is TRBV29-1, the J call TRBJ2-3; 7 bases align to TRBD2. After removal of 3 bases from V and 1 base from J, the junction contained 7 bases not matched to a gene. The germline gives CDR1 SQVTM, CDR2 ANQGSEA. The CDR3 has 15 amino acids. The CDR3 sequence is CSVEGGGLRTDTQYF. In nucleotides, the CDR3 is TGCAGCGTTGAGGGCGGGGGACTTCGCACAGATACGCAGTATTTT.

J is TRBJ1-4 and V is TRBV18; unclear D gene. Germline CDR1 reads KGHSH; CDR2 reads LQKENI. This CDR3 has 16 amino acids. The V end lost 0 bases, the J end lost 11 bases, and 19 bases lay between the germline ends. CDR3 DNA sequence: TGTGCCAGCTCACCACCTCGGGCCGCCGGGTTGTATAAACTGTTTTTT. It translates to CASSPPRAAGLYKLFF.

The V and J genes are TRBV7-3 and TRBJ2-4; the D gene is possibly TRBD2 (5 bases). Trimming stripped 0 bases from V and 5 bases from J, with 32 bases between. Looked up from germline, CDR1 is SGHTA and CDR2 is FQGTGA. There are 22 residues in the CDR3. CDR3 sequence (DNA): TGTGCCAGCAGCTTAACTACGGGATTACGTTTTTTTGAGGGCATCAGCCAAAACATTCAGTACTTC. Translation gives CASSLTTGLRFFEGISQNIQYF.

The chain couples TRBV4-1 to TRBJ2-3, with D perhaps matching TRBD2 (6 bases). The CDR3 has 18 amino acids. CDR1 MGHRA and CDR2 YSYEKL come from the germline V gene. V was cut by 0 bases and J by 2 bases, with 18 bases left in between. The CDR3 loop is CASSQDTVKRVPTDTQYF. The CDR3 nucleotides read TGCGCCAGCAGCCAAGATACGGTGAAGCGGGTACCCACAGATACGCAGTATTTT.

The chain joins TRBV7-9 to TRBJ2-2; D perhaps matches TRBD1 (5 bases). CDR3 length equals 15 residues. The V end lost 3 bases, the J end lost 3 bases, and 11 bases lay between the germline ends. Per the germline V gene, CDR1 is SEHNR and CDR2 is FQNEAQ (reference sequence). Written as DNA, the CDR3 is TGTGCCAGCAGCTTTGGGGCCGTAGACACCGGGGAGCTGTTTTTT. Residues: CASSFGAVDTGELFF.

This chain links TRBV5-1 with TRBJ2-2; D gene unclear. The CDR3 has 11 residues. Between the trimmed V and J ends, which lost 7 bases and 4 bases, there was a span of 5 bases. The germline gives CDR1 SGHRS, CDR2 YFSETQ. In DNA, the CDR3 is TGCGCCAGCCAAAGCACCGGGGAGCTGTTTTTT. Translating it yields CASQSTGELFF.

This clonotype was counted between two and nine times. V gene TRBV9 combines with J gene TRBJ2-2; TRBD2 might be the D (6 bases). The CDR3 spans 14 residues. Germline V gene sequence: CDR1 SGDLS, CDR2 YYNGEE. V dropped 2 bases and J dropped 6 bases, with 11 bases sitting between them. Here the CDR3 reads CASSVRAGPGELFF. CDR3 DNA sequence: TGTGCCAGCAGCGTTAGGGCGGGGCCCGGGGAGCTGTTTTTT.

The chain uses TRBV29-1 and TRBJ2-5, with 8 bases fitting TRBD2. Looked up from germline, CDR1 is SQVTM and CDR2 is ANQGSEA. The CDR3 is 12 residues long. V lost 6 bases and J lost 6; bases outside the gene matches: 6. CDR3 sequence reads: CSVRGGAKTQYF. CDR3 nucleotide sequence: TGCAGCGTACGGGGGGGAGCGAAGACCCAGTACTTC.

The CDR3 loop reads CASSLTGGGFNTEAFF. In DNA form, the CDR3 reads TGTGCCAGCAGCTTAACGGGGGGCGGATTTAACACTGAAGCTTTCTTT. The chain joins TRBV7-9 to TRBJ1-1, with D possibly being TRBD1 (6 bases). The CDR3 has 16 amino acids. Trimming left V 2 bases short and J 2 bases short, with 15 bases between. Per germline, CDR1 SEHNR and CDR2 FQNEAQ (reference sequence).

In this sample, this clonotype turned up many times. The chain is built from TRBV25-1 and TRBJ2-3; possible D gene TRBD1, 5 bases. Germline-derived CDR1 and CDR2 are MGHDK and SYGVNS. CDR3 length: 16 residues. V was shortened by 2 bases and J by 0 bases, with 12 bases between the two germline ends. CDR3 in amino acids: CASSEAGHPSTDTQYF. In DNA, the CDR3 is TGTGCCAGCAGTGAAGCCGGACATCCTAGCACAGATACGCAGTATTTT.

Remarks on this clonotype: This sequence may be a read error, since a much larger clone differs from it by one base. This rearrangement joins TRBV6-6 to TRBJ1-5; the D is unclear. Between the trimmed V and J ends, which lost 4 bases and 0 bases, there was a span of 4 bases. Germline V gives CDR1 MNHNY, CDR2 SVGAGI (reference sequence). The CDR3 consists of 13 residues. The CDR3 DNA reads TGTGCCAGCAGTTCGGCTAGCAATCAGCCCCAGCATTTT. Its protein product is CASSSASNQPQHF.